This TCR beta chain was retrieved from a study of control samples from healthy donors and cancer patients. The CDR3 totals 15 residues. Germline CDR1 is SEHNR and CDR2 is FQNEAQ (reference sequence). The V segment lost 1 base and the J segment 1 base; nucleotides outside the gene matches: 3. Repertoires were generated with immunoSEQ multiplex PCR, while TCRdb's copy carries only in-frame clones and drops some. This sample has about 96,000 clones, with just over 90% found just once. The V call is TRBV7-9, the J call TRBJ1-2, with 7 nucleotides matching TRBD1. The receptor comes from a man between 18 and 35 years old in good health. The sample consisted of blood. The CDR3 region is CASSLGQGLNYGYTF. In DNA, the CDR3 is TGTGCCAGCAGCTTAGGACAGGGCCTTAACTATGGCTACACCTTC.